A selection of T cell receptor beta chains follows, all from one sample in a study of T cell responses to AZD1222 COVID-19 vaccine. The assay was immunoSEQ multiplex PCR, and TCRdb's table has in-frame clones only and misses some. Of 150,000 or so clones listed, about nine tenths are singletons. The input for sequencing was peripheral blood, taken on day 0 of MenACWY control vaccination. The receptors stem from an adult in good health. Each CDR3 is given with its conserved first and last residue. The D gene is left open where the match is weak. Some rows mark clone size as missing; the rest say once, few, many or name a class of expanded clone.

V gene: TRBV6-5
J gene: TRBJ1-4
clone size: .
D gene: .
CDR3 protein: CASSLGDSNEKLFF
CDR3 DNA: TGTGCCAGCAGTTTAGGAGACAGCAATGAAAAACTGTTTTTT

V gene: TRBV5-1
J gene: TRBJ1-6
clone size: .
D gene: .
CDR3 protein: CASSLVSAGDLDNSPLHF
CDR3 DNA: TGCGCCAGCAGCTTGGTTTCGGCAGGGGATCTAGATAATTCACCCCTCCACTTT

V gene: TRBV7-9
J gene: TRBJ1-1
clone size: .
D gene: .
CDR3 protein: CASSPLTGNTEAFF
CDR3 DNA: TGTGCCAGCAGCCCGCTAACAGGGAACACTGAAGCTTTCTTT

V gene: TRBV9
J gene: TRBJ2-7
clone size: once
D gene: TRBD2
CDR3 protein: CASSVGWGLAGREQYF
CDR3 DNA: TGTGCCAGCAGCGTAGGATGGGGACTAGCGGGAAGGGAGCAGTACTTC

V gene: TRBV7-6
J gene: TRBJ2-3
clone size: .
D gene: TRBD2
CDR3 protein: CASSPGTSGRTDTQYF
CDR3 DNA: TGTGCCAGCAGCCCAGGGACTAGCGGTCGCACAGATACGCAGTATTTT

V gene: TRBV3-1/TRBV3-2
J gene: TRBJ1-2
clone size: .
D gene: .
CDR3 protein: CASSQDVTTYGYTF
CDR3 DNA: TGTGCCAGCAGCCAAGATGTGACCACCTATGGCTACACCTTC

V gene: TRBV7-9
J gene: TRBJ1-1
clone size: .
D gene: TRBD1
CDR3 protein: CASSLSSRGDTEAFF
CDR3 DNA: TGTGCCAGCAGCTTAAGTTCCAGGGGGGACACTGAAGCTTTCTTT

V gene: TRBV3-1/TRBV3-2
J gene: TRBJ1-3
clone size: .
D gene: TRBD1
CDR3 protein: CASSQRQGRGNTIYF
CDR3 DNA: TGTGCCAGCAGCCAAAGACAGGGGAGAGGAAACACCATATATTTT

V gene: TRBV29-1
J gene: TRBJ2-5
clone size: .
D gene: .
CDR3 protein: CSVDLAVQETQYF
CDR3 DNA: TGCAGCGTTGATTTAGCAGTCCAAGAGACCCAGTACTTC

V gene: TRBV5-1
J gene: TRBJ1-4
clone size: .
D gene: .
CDR3 protein: CASSFEGEKLFF
CDR3 DNA: TGCGCCAGCAGCTTCGAGGGAGAAAAACTGTTTTTT

V gene: TRBV7-2
J gene: TRBJ1-5
clone size: .
D gene: .
CDR3 protein: CASSLRGGKEPQHF
CDR3 DNA: TGTGCCAGCAGCTTAAGGGGGGGTAAGGAGCCCCAGCATTTT

V gene: TRBV18
J gene: TRBJ2-2
clone size: once
D gene: TRBD2
CDR3 protein: CASSPPSSGGTGELFF
CDR3 DNA: TGTGCCAGCTCACCCCCCTCCAGCGGGGGGACCGGGGAGCTGTTTTTT

V gene: TRBV4-2
J gene: TRBJ2-3
clone size: .
D gene: .
CDR3 protein: CASSQGPTGTDTQYF
CDR3 DNA: TGTGCCAGCAGCCAAGGACCTACAGGAACAGATACGCAGTATTTT

V gene: TRBV3-1/TRBV3-2
J gene: TRBJ2-7
clone size: .
D gene: TRBD2
CDR3 protein: CASSQLAGVGNEQYF
CDR3 DNA: TGTGCCAGCAGCCAATTAGCGGGAGTCGGGAACGAGCAGTACTTC